This T cell receptor beta chain was retrieved from a study of OX40 agonist ivuxolimab in advanced cancers. This clone was detected only a few times. The antigen remains undetermined. Points from the study as a whole: The study observed clonal expansion of CD4+ and CD8+ blood T cells by week 6 at 0.1 to 3.0 mg/kg.

Sampled blood was obtained at baseline, cycle 4 day 1, and cycle 7 day 1. The CDR3 is 14 amino acids. Germline V lookup: CDR1 SGHVS, CDR2 FQNEAQ. The J segment lost 4 bases and the V segment lost 2 bases, leaving 3 bases of the junction unmatched. Repertoires were generated with immunoSEQ multiplex PCR, while TCRdb's copy carries only in-frame clones and drops some. The sample shows about 12,000 clones, 75% to 85% of them seen only once. The chain joins TRBV7-8 to TRBJ2-5; 8 bases are shared with TRBD1. The sample in question was CD4+ or CD8+ T cells sorted from blood, obtained in a trial of the OX40 agonist ivuxolimab. This sequence originates from an adult with an advanced solid tumor such as melanoma, head and neck, liver or kidney cancer. The CDR3 nucleotides read TGTGCCAGCAGCTTACGCAGGGGGCGAGAGACCCAGTACTTC. Its translation: CASSLRRGRETQYF.